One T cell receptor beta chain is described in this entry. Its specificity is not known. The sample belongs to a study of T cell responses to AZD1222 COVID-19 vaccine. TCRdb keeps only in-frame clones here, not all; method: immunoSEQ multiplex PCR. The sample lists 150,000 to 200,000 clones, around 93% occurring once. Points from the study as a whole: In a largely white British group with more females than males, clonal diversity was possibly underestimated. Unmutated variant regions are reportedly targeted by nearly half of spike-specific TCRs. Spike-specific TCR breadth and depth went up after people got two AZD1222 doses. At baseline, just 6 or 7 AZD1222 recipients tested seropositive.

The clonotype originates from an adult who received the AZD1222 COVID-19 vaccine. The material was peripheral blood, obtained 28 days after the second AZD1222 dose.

The CDR3 reads CASSVGTGYGYTF. The DNA of the CDR3 is TGTGCCAGTAGTGTAGGGACAGGATATGGCTACACCTTC. V usage is TRBV19 and J usage is TRBJ1-2; the match to TRBD1 covers 8 bases. This CDR3 contains 13 residues. J was trimmed by 5 bases and V by 5 bases; bases with no gene match: 4. Germline V gene lookup returns CDR1 LNHDA and CDR2 SQIVND (reference sequence).